The 18 T cell receptor beta chains presented below share a single source sample, sequenced in a study of blood T cell repertoires in COVID-19. The protocol was immunoSEQ multiplex PCR, while the TCRdb copy is restricted to in-frame clones and leaves out a portion. The sample consists of approximately 120,000 clones, around 90% of them appearing once. The material sequenced was peripheral blood. The receptors shown here come from a man between 50 and 59 years old with COVID-19, enrolled during active disease.

V is TRBV21-1 and J is TRBJ2-4; the table assigns TRBD1, which was not confirmed against the DNA. TRBV21-1 is a documented pseudogene. This CDR3 has 11 amino acids. The CDR3 sequence: CASRTGGAKVF. CDR3 DNA: TGTGCCAGCAGGACAGGGGGCGCTAAGGTCTTC.

This chain joins TRBV10-3 and TRBJ2-7; D unclear. The CDR3 is made up of 13 amino acids. The germline V gene encodes CDR1 ENHRY and CDR2 SYGVKD. The germline V and J ends were trimmed by 3 bases and 0 bases, with 6 bases remaining between them. The CDR3 DNA sequence: TGTGCCATCAGTGACCTTAGCTCCTACGAGCAGTACTTC. It translates to CAISDLSSYEQYF.

This clone occurred once. V usage is TRBV4-1 and J usage is TRBJ2-3; a weak D match, TRBD1 (6 bases). The CDR3 sequence is 17 residues long. Germline CDR1 and CDR2: MGHRA and YSYEKL. V lost 0 bases, J lost 2 bases, and 15 bases lay in between. CDR3 sequence (DNA): TGCGCCAGCAGCCAAGATGGGCCAGGGGCTTCCACAGATACGCAGTATTTT. It yields the protein CASSQDGPGASTDTQYF.

The genes are TRBV5-1 and TRBJ2-5; D might be TRBD2 (6 bases). Between the trimmed V and J ends, which lost 0 bases and 1 base, there was a span of 16 bases. Germline assignment: CDR1 SGHRS and CDR2 YFSETQ. CDR3 length: 17 residues. DNA of the CDR3: TGCGCCAGCAGCTTGGCGGGGACCAGGGACTCCCAAGAGACCCAGTACTTC. Amino acids: CASSLAGTRDSQETQYF.

V gene TRBV13 combines with J gene TRBJ1-2; no clear D gene. Trimming removed 1 base from V and 9 bases from J, with 12 bases in between. The CDR3 sequence is 13 residues long. Germline CDR1 is PRHDT and CDR2 is FYEKMQ (reference sequence). For the CDR3, the DNA is TGTGCCAGCAGCTTAGTTTCACGGGATAGCTACACCTTC. Translation gives CASSLVSRDSYTF.

This clone was detected only once. V usage is TRBV5-1 and J usage is TRBJ2-5; 12 nucleotides match TRBD1. Germline V lookup: CDR1 SGHRS, CDR2 YFSETQ. Trimming at V came to 4 bases and at J to 5 bases, leaving 3 bases not matched to a gene. This CDR3 is built from 14 residues. The CDR3 DNA is TGCGCCAGCAGCCGGGACAGGGGGCTTGAGACCCAGTACTTC. This encodes CASSRDRGLETQYF.

This sequence joins TRBV19 and TRBJ1-6; D is unclear. Trimming took 4 bases from V and 7 from J, leaving 17 bases between them. Germline V gives CDR1 LNHDA, CDR2 SQIVND (reference sequence). CDR3 size: 16 residues. The CDR3 region has the DNA TGTGCCAGTAGTACCTTAATAGCGGGAACGAATTCACCCCTCCACTTT. This encodes CASSTLIAGTNSPLHF.

V usage is TRBV29-1 and J usage is TRBJ1-2; D ambiguous. V dropped 0 bases and J dropped 5 bases, with 19 bases sitting between them. The length of the CDR3 is 16 residues. Germline values: CDR1 SQVTM, CDR2 ANQGSEA. Here the CDR3 DNA reads TGCAGCGTTGAAGATCTCGGACCCGGACTCACTTATGGCTACACCTTC. Amino acids: CSVEDLGPGLTYGYTF.

The chain combines TRBV19 with TRBJ2-7; the D gene is possibly TRBD1 (6 bases). V gave up 5 bases and J gave up 3 bases, with 20 bases separating them. The CDR3 consists of 16 residues. CDR1 and CDR2 from the germline V gene are LNHDA and SQIVND (reference sequence). CDR3 sequence: CASSRTEGTRDYEQYF. For the CDR3, the DNA is TGTGCCAGTAGTCGGACAGAAGGAACGAGGGACTACGAGCAGTACTTC.

The chain combines TRBV5-6 with TRBJ1-1, with D uncertain. Germline V gives CDR1 SGHDT, CDR2 YYEEEE. V lost 0 bases and J lost 1, with 7 bases in between. The CDR3 length is 14 residues. CDR3 region: CASSLDWRNTEAFF. The CDR3 nucleotides read TGTGCCAGCAGCTTGGATTGGAGGAACACTGAAGCTTTCTTT.

This clone was counted once. The chain joins TRBV12-3 or TRBV12-4 to TRBJ1-4, with 10 bases lining up with TRBD1. The CDR3 sequence is 13 residues long. J lost 8 bases, V lost 7 bases, and 4 bases had no gene match. The CDR3 DNA reads as TGTGCCAGCATCCGGACAGGGGGAGAAAAACTGTTTTTT. Its translation is CASIRTGGEKLFF.

The V and J genes are TRBV6-1 and TRBJ1-3; D gene ambiguous. In germline, CDR1 is MNHNS, CDR2 SASEGT. The CDR3 has 17 residues. Trimming removed 1 base from V and 0 bases from J, with 13 bases in between. CDR3 residues: CASSEGAGFLSGNTIYF. CDR3 nucleotides: TGTGCCAGCAGTGAAGGGGCGGGCTTCCTCTCTGGAAACACCATATATTTT.

There are a few counts of this clone. This chain's CDR3 is CASLRREGSDTQYF. The CDR3 DNA is TGTGCCAGCTTACGGCGGGAGGGCTCAGATACGCAGTATTTT. The chain links TRBV2 to TRBJ2-3, with TRBD2 identical over 9 bases. This CDR3 contains 14 residues. V dropped 8 bases and J dropped 4; count of bases not matched to a gene: 7. Germline CDR1 and CDR2: SNHLY and FYNNEI.

This rearrangement joins TRBV21-1 to TRBJ2-7; TRBD1 is the table's D call and was not checked against the DNA. TRBV21-1 is flagged as a pseudogene. The CDR3 contains 15 residues. The CDR3 here is CASSKYDSSSYEQYV. The CDR3 nucleotides read TGTGCCAGCAGCAAATATGACAGTAGCTCCTACGAGCAGTACGTC.

The chain has TRBV28 and TRBJ1-2, with D perhaps matching TRBD1 (5 bases). Trimming removed 5 bases at V and 5 bases at J, with 9 bases between. This CDR3 region has 12 residues. Germline CDR1 is MDHEN and CDR2 is SYDVKM. CDR3 nucleotides: TGTGCCAGCAGTCTGACAGTTTATGGCTACACCTTC. It yields the protein CASSLTVYGYTF.

V gene TRBV7-9 combines with J gene TRBJ2-5, with TRBD2 matching over 14 bases. Per germline, CDR1 SEHNR and CDR2 FQNEAQ (reference sequence). The CDR3 length is 16 residues. V lost 5 bases and J lost 5; bases outside the gene matches: 7. This chain's CDR3 is CASSGGTSGSGETQYF. CDR3 in DNA: TGTGCCAGCAGCGGGGGGACTAGCGGGAGCGGGGAGACCCAGTACTTC.

The J gene is TRBJ2-7, the V gene TRBV27, with 9 bases identical to TRBD1. V gave up 8 bases and J gave up 2 bases; unmatched junction bases: 10. Germline V gives CDR1 MNHEY, CDR2 SMNVEV (reference sequence). This CDR3 comprises 15 residues. In DNA form, the CDR3 reads TGTGCCAGCCGAGAAGGACAGGGGATCCCCTACGAGCAGTACTTC. Residues: CASREGQGIPYEQYF.

The chain recombines TRBV7-9 with TRBJ2-1; 10 bases fit TRBD2. In germline, CDR1 is SEHNR, CDR2 FQNEAQ (reference sequence). The CDR3 is made up of 14 amino acids. V was clipped by 2 bases and J by 7 bases; unmatched bases: 2. CDR3 bases: TGTGCCAGCAGCTTAAAGCGGGAGGGGAATGAGCAGTTCTTC. Amino acid sequence: CASSLKREGNEQFF.